The 28 T cell receptor beta chains in this list originate from one sample, sequenced in a study of patients and donors after allogeneic stem cell transplantation (dated by TCRdb to the early 2020s). The library was produced with RT-PCR. The data were produced on a NextSeq 550. The raw public reads went through TCRdb reprocessing: fastp at Q25, MiXCR clone calling, in-frame beta chains kept. When rows share a CDR3 protein, they turn into one entry using the most common DNA and genes. This sample comprises some 880,000 distinct CDR3 sequences, more than 15% of them detected only once. The ten largest make up around 6% of the sample. Sequencing used blood, either unsorted or a sorted T cell fraction (not recorded which). Receptors originate from a human donor who was either an allogeneic HSCT recipient or a stem cell or donor lymphocyte infusion donor (not recorded which). It is not recorded whose cells these are; they may come from a transplant donor.

The chain carries TRBV29-1 and TRBJ2-1; D might be TRBD1 (6 bases). The germline V gene encodes CDR1 SQVTM and CDR2 ANQGSEA. CDR3 length: 16 residues. The V and J ends lost 0 bases and 1 base respectively, with 13 bases between them. The chain's CDR3 is CSVEDSKGVSYNEQFF. The CDR3 nucleotides read TGCAGCGTTGAAGATTCAAAGGGGGTATCCTACAATGAGCAGTTCTTC.

The chain uses TRBV20-1 and TRBJ1-2; D not certain. From germline, CDR1 is DFQATT and CDR2 SNEGSKA (reference sequence). V was trimmed by 3 bases and J by 7 bases, leaving 9 bases between them. The length of the CDR3 is 11 residues. This CDR3 is CSASLSGGYTF. CDR3 nucleotides: TGCAGTGCTAGTTTATCAGGTGGCTACACCTTC.

Only a few counts were recorded for this clonotype. V is TRBV29-1 and J is TRBJ2-1, with D tentatively TRBD1 or TRBD2 (6 bases each). CDR1 and CDR2 from the germline V gene are SQVTM and ANQGSEA. Trimming shortened V by 4 bases and J by 7 bases, and 14 bases separated the two germline ends. The CDR3 is 13 residues long. The CDR3 nucleotides read TGCAGCGTTGTTGAGGGGGGCTGGAATGAGCAGTTCTTC. Translated, it gives CSVVEGGWNEQFF.

The V and J genes are TRBV13 and TRBJ2-7; 11 bases are shared with TRBD2. The trim removed 0 bases at V and 3 bases at J, leaving 13 bases unmatched. The germline gives CDR1 PRHDT, CDR2 FYEKMQ (reference sequence). The CDR3 length is 19 residues. As DNA, the CDR3 is TGTGCCAGCAGCTTAGGCCGGGGACTAGCGGTTGGGGGTCTCTACGAGCAGTACTTC. The encoded protein is CASSLGRGLAVGGLYEQYF.

This clonotype turned up a few times. The genes are TRBV25-1 and TRBJ2-5, with D possibly matching TRBD1 (5 bases). The V gene's germline CDR1 is MGHDK and CDR2 SYGVNS. The CDR3 totals 16 residues. V was pared by 3 bases and J by 2 bases, with 16 bases between. The CDR3 sequence: CASSEGLGHLQETQYF. For the CDR3, the DNA is TGTGCCAGCAGTGAGGGCTTGGGGCACCTTCAAGAGACCCAGTACTTC.

This clonotype has a handful of counts. The chain uses TRBV27 and TRBJ2-3, with D unclear. This CDR3 region has 14 residues. Germline values: CDR1 MNHEY, CDR2 SMNVEV (reference sequence). Trimming took off 6 bases at V and 7 bases at J, with 17 bases between the two ends. The CDR3 coding sequence is TGTGCCAGCAGAAGGGCAGCCGAGAAAAATACGCAGTATTTT. Protein sequence: CASRRAAEKNTQYF.

The chain employs TRBV7-3 and TRBJ1-1, with D maybe TRBD1 (5 bases). Germline CDR1 SGHTA, CDR2 FQGTGA. The CDR3 is made up of 16 amino acids. The germline V and J ends were trimmed by 4 bases and 0 bases, with 15 bases remaining between them. The chain's CDR3 is CASSSKGRGVNTEAFF. DNA for the CDR3: TGTGCCAGCAGCTCTAAGGGGCGGGGAGTGAACACTGAAGCTTTCTTT.

The CDR3 nucleotides read TGCGCCAGCAGCTTGGTCCCCACCGAGAGCTCCTACGAGCAGTACTTC. It is translated as CASSLVPTESSYEQYF. The chain uses TRBV5-1 and TRBJ2-7; D unclear. There are 16 residues in the CDR3. Germline V gene lookup returns CDR1 SGHRS and CDR2 YFSETQ. The V end lost 0 bases, the J end lost 0 bases, and 13 bases lay between the germline ends.

This clonotype has just a few counts. This sequence joins TRBV25-1 and TRBJ2-3; 9 nucleotides align to TRBD1. After removal of 7 bases from V and 2 bases from J, the junction contained 7 bases not matched to a gene. The CDR3 is 15 amino acids. Germline V lookup: CDR1 MGHDK, CDR2 SYGVNS. Here the CDR3 DNA reads TGTGCCAGCAAGGGGACAGGGATTAACACAGATACGCAGTATTTT. Encoded protein: CASKGTGINTDTQYF.

V is TRBV15 and J is TRBJ2-3; 10 bases match TRBD1. Germline CDR1 and CDR2: LNHNV and YYDKDF (reference sequence). V lost 3 bases to trimming and J lost 3 bases; unmatched junction nucleotides: 3. This CDR3 region has 15 residues. The CDR3 DNA sequence: TGTGCCACCAGCAGGACAGGGGGCGGTACAGATACGCAGTATTTT. Protein: CATSRTGGGTDTQYF.

The table lists this clonotype with many counts. The chain has TRBV3-1 and TRBJ1-6, with 10 bases matching TRBD1. V was pared by 0 bases and J by 7 bases, with 6 bases of the junction left unmatched. Germline V lookup: CDR1 LGHDT, CDR2 YNNKEL (reference sequence). The CDR3 is 17 residues long. CDR3 sequence reads: CASSQDRGQGINSPLHF. CDR3 nucleotides: TGTGCCAGCAGCCAAGATCGGGGACAGGGGATCAATTCACCCCTCCACTTT.

This sequence joins TRBV7-2 and TRBJ1-5; the D is unclear. This CDR3 is 15 amino acids long. Per the germline V gene, CDR1 is SGHTA and CDR2 is FQGNSA. V was clipped by 3 bases and J by 4 bases, with 13 bases between them. The CDR3 protein is CASSLSSSLNQPQHF. The DNA for the CDR3 is TGTGCCAGCAGCTTGTCCTCTTCCCTTAATCAGCCCCAGCATTTT.

This clonotype showed up just a few times. CDR3 DNA: TGCAGTGCTTCGTCGGGGTCGCAGTTGAACACTGAAGCTTTCTTT. Protein product: CSASSGSQLNTEAFF. This chain joins TRBV20-1 and TRBJ1-1; no reliable D call. This CDR3 has 15 amino acids. V was trimmed by 5 bases and J by 0 bases, leaving 16 bases between them. Germline V gene sequence: CDR1 DFQATT, CDR2 SNEGSKA (reference sequence).

This clonotype was seen more than once but under ten times. Sequence at one end of the junction differs from germline and may be a read error. The chain is built from TRBV7-7 and TRBJ2-5, with D uncertain. Germline CDR1 SSHAT, CDR2 FNYEAQ (reference sequence). The CDR3 extends over 17 amino acids. CDR3 sequence reads: CASSLSRLGHPTETQYF. CDR3 nucleotides: TGTGCTAGCAGCTTGTCCCGTCTCGGGCACCCCACGGAGACCCAGTACTTC.

This clonotype was detected ten times or more. The rearrangement uses TRBV12-3 or TRBV12-4 and TRBJ1-2; possibly TRBD1 for D (5 bases). The ends were cut back, 1 base at V and 0 bases at J, with 12 bases in the middle. The CDR3 is 16 residues long. The CDR3 DNA sequence: TGTGCCAGCAGTTTAGTGGAGGGGCCTGCTAACTATGGCTACACCTTC. This gives the protein CASSLVEGPANYGYTF.

This clonotype has just a few counts. The DNA of the CDR3 is TGCGCCAGCAGTGCCGGGGGTACCCTAGCCAAAAACATTCAGTACTTC. Its protein is CASSAGGTLAKNIQYF. The chain links TRBV5-1 to TRBJ2-4; tentatively, D is TRBD2 (6 bases). V was cut by 5 bases and J by 0 bases, with 15 bases left in between. Germline values: CDR1 SGHRS, CDR2 YFSETQ. The CDR3 length is 16 residues.

This chain joins TRBV10-3 and TRBJ2-2; tentative D call: TRBD2 (5 bases). Germline values: CDR1 ENHRY, CDR2 SYGVKD. V was cut by 2 bases and J by 1 base, with 8 bases left in between. CDR3 size: 15 residues. DNA for the CDR3: TGTGCCATCAGTGAGCTTCGGGAGAACACCGGGGAGCTGTTTTTT. It codes for CAISELRENTGELFF.

The gene calls are TRBV13 and TRBJ1-1; no firm D call. The CDR3 has 13 amino acids. V shed 5 bases and J shed 6 bases, with 13 bases lying between them. Germline V gene lookup returns CDR1 PRHDT and CDR2 FYEKMQ (reference sequence). CDR3 sequence reads: CASSRRTESEAFF. The CDR3 DNA follows: TGTGCCAGCAGCCGGCGGACGGAATCTGAAGCTTTCTTT.

This clonotype was counted ten times or more. The chain carries TRBV7-9 and TRBJ1-2; D is perhaps TRBD1 (6 bases). Germline CDR1 SEHNR, CDR2 FQNEAQ (reference sequence). V was clipped by 7 bases and J by 0 bases, with 15 bases between them. CDR3 length: 15 residues. CDR3 amino acids: CASISPRGSNYGYTF. The CDR3 bases are TGTGCCAGCATCTCTCCAAGGGGGTCTAACTATGGCTACACCTTC.

The chain has TRBV4-2 and TRBJ2-3; D remains unclear. Trimming shortened V by 3 bases and J by 6 bases, and 16 bases separated the two germline ends. CDR3 length: 15 amino acids. CDR1 and CDR2 (germline): LGHNA, YNFKEQ. DNA of the CDR3: TGTGCCAGCAGCCAGGCTAATGGGGTTGGGGATACGCAGTATTTT. It is translated as CASSQANGVGDTQYF.

The CDR3 spells CASSVAGIGYGYTF. In DNA, the CDR3 is TGTGCCAGCAGCGTAGCGGGGATTGGGTATGGCTACACCTTC. The rearrangement links TRBV9 to TRBJ1-2, with D uncertain. CDR1 is SGDLS and CDR2 is YYNGEE in the germline V gene. The CDR3 extends over 14 amino acids. V lost 0 bases, J lost 5 bases, and 11 bases lay in between.

In its sample, this clonotype was seen a few times. The V gene is TRBV5-6, the J gene TRBJ1-5; tentatively, D is TRBD1 (6 bases). This CDR3 region has 15 residues. From germline, CDR1 is SGHDT and CDR2 YYEEEE. V was cut by 3 bases and J by 0 bases, with 10 bases left in between. CDR3 sequence reads: CASSSTGLSNQPQHF. The CDR3 region has the DNA TGTGCCAGCAGCTCTACAGGGCTTAGCAATCAGCCCCAGCATTTT.

The chain joins TRBV30 to TRBJ1-5; D not certain. Germline values: CDR1 GTSNPN, CDR2 SVGIG (reference sequence). V dropped 0 bases and J dropped 3 bases, with 9 bases sitting between them. The CDR3 has 14 amino acids. The CDR3, as DNA: TGTGCCTGGAGTGTACGTGGAGCCAATCAGCCCCAGCATTTT. Translating gives CAWSVRGANQPQHF.

This clonotype was detected once. The rearrangement joins TRBV7-3 to TRBJ2-2; no firm D call. CDR3 length: 15 amino acids. Trimming removed 4 bases at V and 3 bases at J, with 12 bases between. In germline, CDR1 is SGHTA, CDR2 FQGTGA. This CDR3 is CASSSRPSYTGELFF. As DNA, the CDR3 is TGTGCCAGCAGCTCGAGGCCCAGCTACACCGGGGAGCTGTTTTTT.

The V and J genes are TRBV2 and TRBJ2-1; D may correspond to TRBD1 or TRBD2 (5 bases each). This CDR3 comprises 16 residues. V was clipped by 5 bases and J by 9 bases, with 23 bases between them. Germline assignment: CDR1 SNHLY and CDR2 FYNNEI. In nucleotides, the CDR3 is TGTGCCAGCAGTTTACCGGGACGGAGGACGGGCGGTGAGCAGTTCTTC. It translates to CASSLPGRRTGGEQFF.

The J gene is TRBJ2-5, the V gene TRBV18; D remains unclear. The V gene lost 3 bases and the J gene lost 4 bases, with 9 bases spanning the gap. The CDR3 has 13 residues. CDR1 and CDR2 from the germline V gene are KGHSH and LQKENI. CDR3 loop: CASSPPTRETQYF. The CDR3 DNA follows: TGTGCCAGCTCACCCCCGACTCGAGAGACCCAGTACTTC.

The rearrangement uses TRBV12-3 or TRBV12-4 and TRBJ1-2; possibly TRBD1 for D (6 bases). The V and J ends lost 3 bases and 8 bases respectively, with 16 bases between them. This CDR3 is 14 amino acids long. In nucleotides, the CDR3 is TGTGCCAGCAGTTTCATCGGGGGCGCGGTGGGCTACACCTTC. Amino acids: CASSFIGGAVGYTF.

This clonotype has more than one count but fewer than ten. The rearrangement uses TRBV27 and TRBJ2-2, with D hard to call. CDR1 and CDR2 (germline): MNHEY, SMNVEV (reference sequence). Trimming removed 2 bases from V and 7 bases from J, with 8 bases in between. CDR3 length: 13 amino acids. In DNA, the CDR3 is TGTGCCAGCAGTTTAGAGAGAGGCGGGGAGCTGTTTTTT. It codes for CASSLERGGELFF.